The rows below give T cell receptor beta chains drawn from one sample of a study of shared clonotypes between healthy human individuals. Libraries were prepared by immunoSEQ multiplex PCR; TCRdb keeps only in-frame clonotypes and omits some of them. The sample contains approximately 1,500,000 clones, approximately 96% of which appear only once. Sequenced: naive CD4+ T cells sorted from blood. Source of these receptors: a man under 40 in good health. Both conserved end residues are part of each CDR3. The order of the fields is J gene, D gene, clone size, V gene, CDR3 protein, CDR3 DNA. A D gene is named only where the DNA matches it firmly. Clone size is not always given. Where it is, it says once, few, many or a class for expanded clones.

TRBJ1-6 | - | - | TRBV9 | CASSLSRSSYNSPLHF | TGTGCCAGCAGCCTTAGTCGGAGCTCCTATAATTCACCCCTCCACTTT
TRBJ1-3 | - | once | TRBV7-9 | CASSLVAWTSGNTIYF | TGTGCCAGCAGCTTAGTAGCGTGGACCTCTGGAAACACCATATATTTT
TRBJ2-1 | TRBD2 | - | TRBV6-4 | CASSREGRGGNEQFF | TGTGCCAGCAGTCGGGAGGGGCGGGGAGGAAATGAGCAGTTCTTC
TRBJ1-2 | - | - | TRBV9 | CASSVDGTALYGYTF | TGTGCCAGCAGCGTAGACGGCACAGCCCTCTATGGCTACACCTTC
TRBJ1-1 | - | - | TRBV11-2 | CASSDAGPEAFF | TGTGCCAGCAGCGACGCCGGACCCGAAGCTTTCTTT
TRBJ2-3 | TRBD1 | - | TRBV29-1 | CSVEGTGADTQYF | TGCAGCGTTGAAGGGACAGGGGCAGATACGCAGTATTTT
TRBJ1-2 | - | - | TRBV19 | CASISKPGYGYTF | TGTGCCAGTATTTCGAAACCGGGCTATGGCTACACCTTC
TRBJ2-5 | - | - | TRBV4-3 | CASSQDSGGGETQYF | TGCGCCAGCAGCCAAGATAGTGGCGGTGGAGAGACCCAGTACTTC
TRBJ1-1 | TRBD1 | - | TRBV19 | CARVLTGGKENTEAFF | TGTGCCAGAGTCTTGACAGGGGGCAAAGAGAACACTGAAGCTTTCTTT
TRBJ1-5 | - | - | TRBV9 | CASSVGSLNQPQHF | TGTGCCAGCAGCGTAGGATCCCTTAATCAGCCCCAGCATTTT
TRBJ2-7 | - | - | TRBV20-1 | CSARTAYEQYF | TGCAGTGCAAGGACAGCCTACGAGCAGTACTTC
TRBJ2-2 | - | - | TRBV28 | CASSDPTSGGRNTGELFF | TGTGCCAGCAGTGACCCGACATCTGGAGGGAGGAACACCGGGGAGCTGTTTTTT
TRBJ2-1 | - | - | TRBV6-1 | CASRIGQSSYNEQFF | TGTGCCAGCAGGATCGGTCAAAGCTCCTACAATGAGCAGTTCTTC
TRBJ2-1 | TRBD1 | - | TRBV11-1 | CASSTRDRGIDEQFF | TGTGCCAGCAGCACCCGGGACAGGGGGATTGATGAGCAGTTCTTC
TRBJ2-2 | - | - | TRBV30 | CAWSVLDGRGTGELFF | TGTGCCTGGAGTGTACTGGACGGAAGAGGGACCGGGGAGCTGTTTTTT
TRBJ2-3 | - | once | TRBV29-1 | CSETGGLGTDTQYF | TGCAGCGAGACGGGGGGCTTGGGGACAGATACGCAGTATTTT
TRBJ2-7 | TRBD2 | - | TRBV27 | CASSFISSGLAVHGEQYF | TGTGCCAGCAGTTTCATTTCGTCTGGCCTAGCGGTACATGGTGAGCAGTACTTC
TRBJ2-7 | - | - | TRBV28 | CASSLGTRGHYEQYF | TGTGCCAGCAGTTTAGGGACTAGGGGGCACTACGAGCAGTACTTC
TRBJ2-7 | TRBD2 | once | TRBV5-1 | CASSLGPGGRSYEQYF | TGCGCCAGCAGCTTGGGACCGGGGGGTAGGTCCTACGAGCAGTACTTC
TRBJ2-7 | TRBD1 | - | TRBV27 | CASSFMKGTGHEQYF | TGTGCCAGCAGTTTTATGAAGGGGACAGGCCACGAGCAGTACTTC
TRBJ2-3 | - | - | TRBV7-3 | CASSHFGPTDTQYF | TGTGCCAGCAGCCACTTCGGGCCCACAGATACGCAGTATTTT
TRBJ1-2 | - | - | TRBV6-5 | CASSQGRGYGYTF | TGTGCCAGCAGCCAAGGACGCGGTTATGGCTACACCTTC
TRBJ1-2 | TRBD1 | - | TRBV29-1 | CSVEGLWGQSVYGYTF | TGCAGCGTTGAAGGTCTGTGGGGACAGTCCGTCTATGGCTACACCTTC
TRBJ2-2 | TRBD2 | once | TRBV9 | CASSAYSGSGNTGELFF | TGTGCCAGCAGCGCTTATAGCGGGAGTGGGAACACCGGGGAGCTGTTTTTT
TRBJ2-5 | TRBD2 | - | TRBV4-2 | CASSQVGGMQETQYF | TGTGCCAGCAGCCAAGTGGGGGGGATGCAAGAGACCCAGTACTTC
TRBJ1-2 | - | - | TRBV28 | CASSLSDGGAYLGYTF | TGTGCCAGCAGTTTATCAGACGGGGGGGCGTACCTAGGCTACACCTTC
TRBJ1-1 | - | few | TRBV2 | CASRGLGNTEAFF | TGTGCCAGCAGGGGGCTGGGGAACACTGAAGCTTTCTTT
TRBJ2-7 | - | - | TRBV27 | CASSFALSSYEQYF | TGTGCCAGCAGTTTCGCGCTAAGCTCCTACGAGCAGTACTTC
TRBJ2-7 | - | few | TRBV5-1 | CASSNDYEQYF | TGCGCCAGCAGCAATGACTACGAGCAGTACTTC
TRBJ2-1 | - | - | TRBV20-1 | CSARVDGEQFF | TGCAGTGCTAGAGTAGACGGCGAGCAGTTCTTC
TRBJ1-4 | - | - | TRBV20-1 | CSATSEKLFF | TGCAGTGCCACTTCGGAAAAACTGTTTTTT
TRBJ1-5 | - | - | TRBV18 | CASSPIEGSQPQHF | TGTGCCAGCTCACCTATCGAGGGTTCCCAGCCCCAGCATTTT
TRBJ1-1 | TRBD1 | - | TRBV27 | CASSSRTGRNTEAFF | TGTGCCAGCAGTTCGCGGACAGGGCGGAACACTGAAGCTTTCTTT
TRBJ1-1 | - | once | TRBV5-5 | CASRPVVGEGNTEAFF | TGTGCCAGCAGGCCTGTCGTTGGGGAGGGAAACACTGAAGCTTTCTTT
TRBJ2-5 | TRBD1 | once | TRBV15 | CATMDRNQETQYF | TGTGCCACCATGGACAGGAACCAAGAGACCCAGTACTTC
TRBJ2-3 | - | - | TRBV7-9 | CASSYTRTDTQYF | TGTGCCAGCAGCTACACCCGCACAGATACGCAGTATTTT
TRBJ2-1 | TRBD1 | - | TRBV19 | CASSKQGQGASNEQFF | TGTGCCAGTAGTAAACAGGGACAGGGGGCGAGTAATGAGCAGTTCTTC
TRBJ1-1 | - | - | TRBV10-2 | CASSPQGSGGYTEAFF | TGCGCCAGCAGCCCACAGGGTAGCGGGGGTTACACTGAAGCTTTCTTT
TRBJ1-2 | TRBD1 | - | TRBV14 | CASSQVPTGAVAAEGYTF | TGTGCCAGCAGCCAAGTCCCGACAGGGGCTGTTGCCGCCGAGGGCTACACCTTC
TRBJ2-1 | TRBD2 | once | TRBV9 | CASSEEIGTSGGEQFF | TGTGCCAGCAGCGAGGAGATCGGGACTAGCGGGGGAGAGCAGTTCTTC
TRBJ2-1 | TRBD2 | - | TRBV9 | CASSVVPSGSSYNEQFF | TGTGCCAGCAGCGTAGTCCCTAGCGGGAGCTCCTACAATGAGCAGTTCTTC